This T cell receptor (beta chain) was recovered during a study of cytomegalovirus exposure and HLA in healthy donors. PCR primers comprised 60 Vbeta and 13 Jbeta primers. Libraries were prepared by immunoSEQ multiplex PCR; TCRdb keeps only in-frame clonotypes and omits some of them. Found here are 150,000 to 200,000 clones, around 79% of them singletons; the top ten hold roughly 1.5%. The V end lost 0 bases, the J end lost 3 bases, and 12 bases lay between the germline ends. The CDR3 totals 15 residues. Germline V lookup: CDR1 MGHRA, CDR2 YSYEKL. Sample: PBMCs. This clonotype originated in a woman in her fifties or sixties in good health and CMV-seronegative. The chain is built from TRBV4-1 and TRBJ2-7; unclear D gene. CDR3 sequence: CASSQELNNLYEQYF. The CDR3 bases are TGCGCCAGCAGCCAAGAATTGAACAACCTCTACGAGCAGTACTTC.